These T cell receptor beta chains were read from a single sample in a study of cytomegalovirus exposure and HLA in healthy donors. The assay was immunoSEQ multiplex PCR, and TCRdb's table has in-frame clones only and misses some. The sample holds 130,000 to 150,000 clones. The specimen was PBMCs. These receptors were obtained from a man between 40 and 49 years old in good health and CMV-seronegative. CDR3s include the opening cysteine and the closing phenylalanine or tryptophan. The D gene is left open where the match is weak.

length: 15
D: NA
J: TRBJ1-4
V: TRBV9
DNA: TGTGCCAGCAGCGTAGGGTCGATAGAAAATGAAAAACTGTTTTTT
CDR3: CASSVGSIENEKLFF

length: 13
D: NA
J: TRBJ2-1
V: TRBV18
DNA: TGTGCCAGCTCACCTGGGTATAGCGACGAGCAGTTCTTC
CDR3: CASSPGYSDEQFF

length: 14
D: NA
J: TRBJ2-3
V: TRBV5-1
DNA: TGCGCCAGCAGCCTCGGGCCGGGGACAGATACGCAGTATTTT
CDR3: CASSLGPGTDTQYF

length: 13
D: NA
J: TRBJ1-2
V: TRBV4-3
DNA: TGCGCCAGCAGCCAAGTCGGGGAAAGTCGCTACACCTTC
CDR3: CASSQVGESRYTF

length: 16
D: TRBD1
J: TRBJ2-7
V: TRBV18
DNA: TGTGCCAGCTCACCCCCCGGGACAGGGTTGAGGGGCGAGCAGTACTTC
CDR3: CASSPPGTGLRGEQYF

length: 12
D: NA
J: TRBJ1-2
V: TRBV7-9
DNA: TGTGCCAGCAGCTTAGGCAGGGCTGGCTACACCTTC
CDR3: CASSLGRAGYTF

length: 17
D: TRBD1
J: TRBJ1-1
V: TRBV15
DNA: TGTGCCACCAGCAGAGTAGGAGGACAGGGGGATTTGACTGAAGCTTTCTTT
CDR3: CATSRVGGQGDLTEAFF

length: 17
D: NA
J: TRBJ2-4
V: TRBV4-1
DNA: TGCGCCAGCAGCCAAGGAGCACCACTAGGAGCCAAAAACATTCAGTACTTC
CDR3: CASSQGAPLGAKNIQYF

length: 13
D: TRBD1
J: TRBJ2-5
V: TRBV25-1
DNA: TGTGCCAGCAGTGAACCGGGACAGGGGAAATGGTACTTC
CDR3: CASSEPGQGKWYF

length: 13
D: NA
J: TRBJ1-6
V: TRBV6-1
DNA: TGTGCCAGCAGTGGAAGAGGGAATTCACCCCTCCACTTT
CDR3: CASSGRGNSPLHF

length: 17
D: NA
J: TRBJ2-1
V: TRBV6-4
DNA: TGTGCCAGCAGTGACTTCGGACACCTCCCTTCAGACAATGAGCAGTTCTTC
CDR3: CASSDFGHLPSDNEQFF

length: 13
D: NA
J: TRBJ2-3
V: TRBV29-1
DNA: TGCAGCGTTGATAAGGGGTATCCAGATACGCAGTATTTT
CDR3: CSVDKGYPDTQYF

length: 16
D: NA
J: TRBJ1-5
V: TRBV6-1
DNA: TGTGCCAGCAGTGAATCCCCGGGGGATAGCAATCAGCCCCAGCATTTT
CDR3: CASSESPGDSNQPQHF

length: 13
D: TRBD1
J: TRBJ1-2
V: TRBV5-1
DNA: TGCGCCAGCACTCTACAGGGGAATAGGGGCTACACCTTC
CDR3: CASTLQGNRGYTF

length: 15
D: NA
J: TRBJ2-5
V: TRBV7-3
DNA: TGTGCCAGCAGCTTATCGGCAGGACTGGGGGAGACCCAGTACTTC
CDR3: CASSLSAGLGETQYF

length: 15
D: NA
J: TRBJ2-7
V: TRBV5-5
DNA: TGTGCCAGCAGCCCAATTACAGGTTCGGGGAGGGAGCAGTACTTC
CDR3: CASSPITGSGREQYF

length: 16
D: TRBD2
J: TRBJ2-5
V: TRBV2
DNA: TGTGCCAGCAGTGAAGTGGGGCGGGGGGGCCGAGAGACCCAGTACTTC
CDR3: CASSEVGRGGRETQYF

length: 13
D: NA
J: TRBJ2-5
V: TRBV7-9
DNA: TGTGCCAGCAGCCCCCTAGGGGGAGAGACCCAGTACTTC
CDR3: CASSPLGGETQYF

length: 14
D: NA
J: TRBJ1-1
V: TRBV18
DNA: TGTGCCAGCTCACCCGGACAGAAGAACACTGAAGCTTTCTTT
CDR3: CASSPGQKNTEAFF

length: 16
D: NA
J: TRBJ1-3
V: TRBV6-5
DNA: TGTGCCAGCAGTTACGGGGGCGTATCCTCTGGAAACACCATATATTTT
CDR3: CASSYGGVSSGNTIYF

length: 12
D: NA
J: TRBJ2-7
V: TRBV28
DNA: TGTGCCAGCAGTTTGTTATCCTACGAGCAGTACTTC
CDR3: CASSLLSYEQYF

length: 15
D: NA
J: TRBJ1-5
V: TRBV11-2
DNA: TGTGCCAGCAGCTCCTCCTCAGGGGGCAATCAGCCCCAGCATTTT
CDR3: CASSSSSGGNQPQHF

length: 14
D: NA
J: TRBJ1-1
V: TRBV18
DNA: TGTGCCAGCTCAACTCGGGAGGGGAACACTGAAGCTTTCTTT
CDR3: CASSTREGNTEAFF

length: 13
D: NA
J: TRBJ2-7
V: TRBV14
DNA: TGTGCCAGCAGCCAAGATAGGGGAAACGAGCAGTACTTC
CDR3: CASSQDRGNEQYF

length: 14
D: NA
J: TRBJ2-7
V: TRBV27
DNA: TGTGCCAGCAGTCTTTCCAGGGGCCGTTTAGGGCAGTACTTC
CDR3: CASSLSRGRLGQYF

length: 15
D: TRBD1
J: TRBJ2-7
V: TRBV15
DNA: TGTGCCACCAGCAGATCTCCGGGACAGGCCTACGAGCAGTACTTC
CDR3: CATSRSPGQAYEQYF

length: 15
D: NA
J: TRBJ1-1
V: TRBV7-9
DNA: TGTGCCAGCAGCTTGACCACAGGGTCGGCCTTTGAAGCTTTCTTT
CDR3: CASSLTTGSAFEAFF

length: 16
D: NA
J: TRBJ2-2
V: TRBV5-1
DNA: TGCGCCAGCAGCGAGGGATTTTCTGAAAACACCGGGGAGCTGTTTTTT
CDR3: CASSEGFSENTGELFF

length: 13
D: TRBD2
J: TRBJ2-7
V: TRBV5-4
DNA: TGTGCCAGCAGCCGGGGGGGTGGCTACGAGCAGTACTTC
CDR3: CASSRGGGYEQYF

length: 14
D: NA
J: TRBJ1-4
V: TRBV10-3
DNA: TGTGCCATCAGTGAGTCGATCAGGAATGAAAAACTGTTTTTT
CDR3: CAISESIRNEKLFF

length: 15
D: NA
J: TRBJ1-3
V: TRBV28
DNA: TGTGCCAGCAGTGGGGGGGTGGACTCTGGAAACACCATATATTTT
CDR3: CASSGGVDSGNTIYF

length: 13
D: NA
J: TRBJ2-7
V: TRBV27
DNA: TGTGCCAGCAGTCGGGGATCTAGCTACGAGCAGTACTTC
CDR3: CASSRGSSYEQYF

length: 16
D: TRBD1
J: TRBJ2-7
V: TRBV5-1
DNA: TGCGCCAGCAGCATTCCCCGGGACAGGGGAGACCACGAGCAGTACTTC
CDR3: CASSIPRDRGDHEQYF

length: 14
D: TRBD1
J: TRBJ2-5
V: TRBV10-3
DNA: TGTGCCATCAGGGCCGGGACAGGGGATGAGACCCAGTACTTC
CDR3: CAIRAGTGDETQYF

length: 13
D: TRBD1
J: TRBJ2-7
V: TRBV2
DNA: TGTGTAATTCTCGGGACAGGGGGCTACGAGCAGTACTTC
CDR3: CVILGTGGYEQYF

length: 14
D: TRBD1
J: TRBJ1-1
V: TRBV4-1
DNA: TGCGCCAGCAGTCAAAGACAGGGGGACACTGAAGCTTTCTTT
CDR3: CASSQRQGDTEAFF

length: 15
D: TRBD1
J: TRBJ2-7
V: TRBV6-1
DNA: TGTGCCAGCAGTAAGGGGGGACAGGTTTCCTACGAGCAGTACTTC
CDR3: CASSKGGQVSYEQYF

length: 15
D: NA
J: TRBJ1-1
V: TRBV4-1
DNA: TGCGCCAGCAGCCGTTCGAAGGGGCCCGGGACTGAAGCTTTCTTT
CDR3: CASSRSKGPGTEAFF

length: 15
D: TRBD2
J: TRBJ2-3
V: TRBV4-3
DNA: TGCGCCAGCAGTCGAACGGCGGGAGTCACAGATACGCAGTATTTT
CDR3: CASSRTAGVTDTQYF

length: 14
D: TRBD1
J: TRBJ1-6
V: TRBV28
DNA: TGTGCTATCTACGGGGGGGACAGAAATTCACCCCTCCACTTT
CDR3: CAIYGGDRNSPLHF

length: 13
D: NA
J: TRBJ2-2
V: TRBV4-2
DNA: TGTGCCAGCAGCCAAGTAAATTCCGGGGAGCTGTTTTTT
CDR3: CASSQVNSGELFF

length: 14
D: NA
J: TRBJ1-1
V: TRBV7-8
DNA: TGCGCCAGCAGCGTCACAAGGGGCGACACTGAAGCTTTCTTT
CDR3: CASSVTRGDTEAFF